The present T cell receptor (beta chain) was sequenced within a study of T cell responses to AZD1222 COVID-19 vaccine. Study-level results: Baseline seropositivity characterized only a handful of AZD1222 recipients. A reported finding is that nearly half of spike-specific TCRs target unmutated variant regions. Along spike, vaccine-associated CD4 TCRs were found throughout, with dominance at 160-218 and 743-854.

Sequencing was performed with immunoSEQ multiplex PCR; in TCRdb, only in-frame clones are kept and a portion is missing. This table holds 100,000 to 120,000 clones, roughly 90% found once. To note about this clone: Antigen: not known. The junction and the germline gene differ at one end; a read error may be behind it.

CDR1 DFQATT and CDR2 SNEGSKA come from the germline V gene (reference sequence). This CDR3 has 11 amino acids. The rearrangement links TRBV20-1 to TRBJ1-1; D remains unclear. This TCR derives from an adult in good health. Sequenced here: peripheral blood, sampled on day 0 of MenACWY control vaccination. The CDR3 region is CSAREYPKVLF. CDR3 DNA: TGCAGTGCTAGAGAATATCCTAAGGTTCTCTTT.